This T cell receptor beta chain was profiled in a study of shared T cell receptors in the human thymus. Only in-frame clones appear in the TCRdb table, and some are missing; sequencing was by immunoSEQ multiplex PCR. The sample records 700,000 or so clones, approximately 83% being singletons. The V gene end was trimmed by 2 bases and the J gene end by 3 bases; junction bases not matched to a gene: 3. This CDR3 contains 14 residues. Germline-derived CDR1 and CDR2 are MDHEN and SYDVKM. The sample was also linked to a second study, of human thymus T cells. As that report states: Corrective heart surgery yielded resections, and these provided the thymus tissue.

Sequenced material: thymocytes. The clonotype comes from a girl in the first two years of life with a congenital heart defect. The chain combines TRBV28 with TRBJ2-7, with 8 bases aligning to TRBD1. CDR3 nucleotide sequence: TGTGCCAGCAGTTTAGGGACAGGTAACTACGAGCAGTACTTC. Translation gives CASSLGTGNYEQYF.